This is a list of T cell receptor beta chains from one sample in a study of radiation and T cells in renal cell carcinoma. Only in-frame clones appear in the TCRdb table, and some are missing; sequencing was by immunoSEQ multiplex PCR. The data hold just under 80,000 clones, with around 85% observed a single time. Source: blood, taken from a patient whose treatment included radiotherapy and nephrectomy. The receptor source for this set is a woman between 45 and 60 years old with renal cell carcinoma. The CDR3 runs from the conserved cysteine through the conserved F or W. Fields, in order: D gene, J gene, clone size, V gene, CDR3 protein, CDR3 DNA. The D gene is left open where the match is weak. Only some rows state a clone size, as once, few, many or a class for expanded clones.

TRBD1	TRBJ1-2	once	TRBV27	CASSLTGDGYTF	TGTGCCAGCAGTTTAACAGGGGATGGCTACACCTTC
TRBD1	TRBJ1-4	-	TRBV18	CASLERTGNEKLFF	TGTGCCAGCTTGGAGAGGACAGGCAATGAAAAACTGTTTTTT
-	TRBJ1-5	few	TRBV7-8	CASSKQSSNEPQHF	TGTGCCAGCAGCAAACAGAGCTCCAACGAGCCCCAGCATTTT
-	TRBJ1-5	-	TRBV7-9	CAAGDGNQPQHF	TGTGCCGCTGGGGACGGCAATCAGCCCCAGCATTTT
-	TRBJ1-2	-	TRBV7-9	CASTFPRTAYGYTF	TGTGCCAGCACCTTCCCCCGGACGGCTTATGGCTACACCTTC
-	TRBJ2-7	-	TRBV30	CAWWDLCYEQYF	TGTGCCTGGTGGGACTTGTGCTACGAGCAGTACTTC
TRBD2	TRBJ2-3	-	TRBV19	CASSPGLAVMMDTQYF	TGTGCCAGTAGTCCGGGACTAGCGGTAATGATGGATACGCAGTATTTT
-	TRBJ1-2	-	TRBV7-3	CASSQSPSTGNYGYTF	TGTGCCAGCAGCCAATCGCCTAGCACAGGGAATTATGGCTACACCTTC
-	TRBJ2-5	once	TRBV5-1	CASSPVPGQETQYF	TGCGCCAGCAGCCCTGTCCCCGGGCAGGAGACCCAGTACTTC
-	TRBJ1-2	many	TRBV28	CASSSQTYGYTF	TGTGCCAGCAGTTCTCAGACATATGGCTACACCTTC
-	TRBJ2-7	-	TRBV18	CASSPGTGTGLYEQYF	TGTGCCAGCTCACCGGGAACCGGGACTGGACTCTACGAGCAGTACTTC
-	TRBJ1-2	-	TRBV10-3	CAISRDGGYTF	TGTGCCATCAGCCGGGATGGCGGCTACACCTTC
-	TRBJ2-6	-	TRBV10-1	CASSSSGANVLTF	TGCGCCAGCAGCAGCTCTGGGGCCAACGTCCTGACTTTC
TRBD2	TRBJ2-5	-	TRBV19	CASQGAALAGVETQYF	TGTGCCAGTCAGGGGGCCGCCCTAGCGGGAGTAGAGACCCAGTACTTC
-	TRBJ1-1	-	TRBV6-4	CASKRGNTEAFF	TGTGCCAGCAAGAGGGGCAACACTGAAGCTTTCTTT
-	TRBJ1-4	-	TRBV4-3	CASSLDGRGHEKLFF	TGCGCCAGCAGCCTCGACGGCCGAGGACATGAAAAACTGTTTTTT
-	TRBJ2-7	-	TRBV7-2	CASSFEIVNYEQYF	TGTGCCAGCAGCTTTGAAATCGTAAACTACGAGCAGTACTTC
-	TRBJ2-2	-	TRBV29-1	CSVGRGNLNTGELFF	TGCAGCGTTGGAAGGGGTAATTTGAACACCGGGGAGCTGTTTTTT
TRBD2	TRBJ2-7	once	TRBV6-1	CASVAGGAYEQYF	TGTGCCAGCGTAGCGGGGGGAGCCTACGAGCAGTACTTC
-	TRBJ1-2	-	TRBV2	CASSPGFNYGYTF	TGTGCCAGCAGCCCAGGGTTTAACTATGGCTACACCTTC
-	TRBJ1-6	-	TRBV5-5	CASTPVGGSSYNSPLHF	TGTGCCAGCACCCCGGTTGGGGGCAGCTCCTATAATTCACCCCTCCACTTT
-	TRBJ1-1	-	TRBV27	CASSRWLNTEAFF	TGTGCCAGCAGCCGGTGGCTAAACACTGAAGCTTTCTTT
-	TRBJ2-1	-	TRBV2	CASSDEGPFNEQFF	TGTGCCAGCAGTGATGAGGGACCCTTCAATGAGCAGTTCTTC
-	TRBJ1-5	-	TRBV19	CASSTLILQEVSNQPQHF	TGTGCCAGTAGTACGCTAATTTTACAGGAAGTTAGCAATCAGCCCCAGCATTTT
TRBD1	TRBJ1-6	-	TRBV18	CASSPGTGLSSPLHF	TGTGCCAGCTCACCAGGGACAGGGCTCTCTTCACCCCTCCACTTT
-	TRBJ1-2	once	TRBV5-6	CASSQGQVLGYTF	TGTGCCAGCAGCCAGGGGCAGGTGTTGGGCTACACCTTC
-	TRBJ1-2	-	TRBV7-8	CASRNQGKFTF	TGTGCCAGCCGAAACCAGGGGAAATTCACCTTC
-	TRBJ2-1	-	TRBV11-3	CASSLGRGSYEQFF	TGTGCCAGCAGCTTAGGCCGGGGGTCTTATGAGCAGTTCTTC
-	TRBJ1-5	-	TRBV5-4	CASSLVGGASYWPQHF	TGTGCCAGCAGCTTGGTGGGTGGCGCTAGTTACTGGCCCCAGCATTTT
TRBD1	TRBJ2-3	-	TRBV20-1	CGDRAPDTQYF	TGCGGCGACAGGGCCCCAGATACGCAGTATTTT
TRBD1	TRBJ2-2	many	TRBV7-2	CASSDRVSGELFF	TGTGCCAGCAGCGACAGGGTATCCGGGGAGCTGTTTTTT
TRBD1	TRBJ2-2	-	TRBV4-3	CASSQDQGQNGELFF	TGCGCCAGCAGCCAAGATCAGGGACAGAACGGGGAGCTGTTTTTT
-	TRBJ2-5	-	TRBV6-1	CASSEIRGETQYF	TGTGCCAGCAGTGAAATCCGCGGAGAGACCCAGTACTTC
-	TRBJ1-5	few	TRBV7-6	CASSNGPPQHF	TGTGCCAGCAGCAATGGGCCGCCCCAGCATTTT
-	TRBJ2-4	-	TRBV6-6	CASTTLGGPAKNIQYF	TGTGCCAGCACCACCCTTGGGGGCCCAGCCAAAAACATTCAGTACTTC
TRBD1	TRBJ2-3	-	TRBV6-4	CASSDRQGDTQYF	TGTGCCAGCAGTGACCGACAGGGGGATACGCAGTATTTT
-	TRBJ1-2	few	TRBV30	CAWSPGTNYGYTF	TGTGCCTGGAGTCCGGGAACTAACTATGGCTACACCTTC
-	TRBJ2-1	-	TRBV6-5	CASSRGSNEQFF	TGTGCCAGCAGCCGGGGGAGTAATGAGCAGTTCTTC
-	TRBJ1-2	-	TRBV29-1	CSVLLGAPSNYGYTF	TGCAGCGTTTTACTTGGGGCTCCAAGTAACTATGGCTACACCTTC
TRBD1	TRBJ2-5	-	TRBV28	CASSLGRDRDQPNQETQYF	TGTGCCAGCAGTTTGGGGAGGGACAGGGATCAACCCAATCAAGAGACCCAGTACTTC
-	TRBJ1-5	-	TRBV4-3	CASSQGRGNSNQPQHF	TGCGCCAGCAGCCAAGGTCGAGGGAATAGCAATCAGCCCCAGCATTTT